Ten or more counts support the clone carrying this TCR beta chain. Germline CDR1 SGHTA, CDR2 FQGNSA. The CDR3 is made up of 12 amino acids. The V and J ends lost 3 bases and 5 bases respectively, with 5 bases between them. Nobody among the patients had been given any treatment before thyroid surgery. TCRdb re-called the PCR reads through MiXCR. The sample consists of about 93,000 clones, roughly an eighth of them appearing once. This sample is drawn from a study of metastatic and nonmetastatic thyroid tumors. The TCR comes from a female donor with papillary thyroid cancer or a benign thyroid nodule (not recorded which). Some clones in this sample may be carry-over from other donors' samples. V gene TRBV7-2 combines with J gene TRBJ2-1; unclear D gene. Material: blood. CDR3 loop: CASSFTDNEQFF. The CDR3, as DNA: TGTGCCAGCAGCTTTACTGACAATGAGCAGTTCTTC.